These 32 T cell receptor beta chains were sequenced from one sample in a study of cytomegalovirus exposure and HLA in healthy donors. It was with 60 Vbeta and 13 Jbeta primers that the PCR ran. Data came from immunoSEQ multiplex PCR; TCRdb stores just in-frame clones and leaves some out. The data include over 150,000 clones; the top ten clones carry roughly 0.74%. The source material was PBMCs. The receptors come from a boy younger than 18 in good health and CMV-seronegative.

V usage is TRBV5-4 and J usage is TRBJ2-5, with D perhaps TRBD1 (6 bases). The germline gives CDR1 SGHNT, CDR2 YYREEE (reference sequence). This CDR3 is built from 16 residues. Trimming took off 0 bases at V and 4 bases at J, with 16 bases between the two ends. The CDR3 protein is CASSLGAGVRGETQYF. The CDR3 nucleotides read TGTGCCAGCAGCTTGGGGGCAGGGGTGAGGGGAGAGACCCAGTACTTC. Looking up the rest from reference TRBV5-4 and TRBJ2-5 gives the full variable domain: ETGVTQSPTHLIKTRGQQVTLRCSSQSGHNTVSWYQQALGQGPQFIFQYYREEENGRGNFPPRFSGLQFPNYSSELNVNALELDDSALYLCASSLGAGVRGETQYFGPGTRLLVL.

The CDR3 nucleotides read TGTGCCAGCAGTGACAGGGTACGATGGGGCTACACCTTC. Residues: CASSDRVRWGYTF. This chain links TRBV2 with TRBJ1-2, with D tentatively TRBD1 (5 bases). V gave up 3 bases and J gave up 8 bases, with 13 bases separating them. Germline V gene sequence: CDR1 SNHLY, CDR2 FYNNEI. This CDR3 has 13 amino acids.

The chain links TRBV6-5 to TRBJ2-4, with TRBD1 identical over 9 bases. In germline, CDR1 is MNHEY, CDR2 SVGAGI. The CDR3 contains 14 residues. V was clipped by 6 bases and J by 8 bases; unmatched bases: 8. CDR3: CASSPGQGIHIQYF. CDR3 nucleotide sequence: TGTGCCAGCAGCCCGGGACAGGGAATTCACATTCAGTACTTC.

The rearrangement links TRBV19 to TRBJ1-1; no clear D gene. Germline V lookup: CDR1 LNHDA, CDR2 SQIVND (reference sequence). This CDR3 has 14 residues. V lost 7 bases and J 2 bases, leaving 14 bases between the germline ends. The CDR3 DNA is TGTGCCAGTATACGTGGTAGATATAACACTGAAGCTTTCTTT. Its translation: CASIRGRYNTEAFF.

A note on this clone: The DNA is left out, because the CDR3 cannot be placed on it with certainty; the CDR3 is given as TCRdb lists it. This sequence joins TRBV12-2 and TRBJ1-1. TRBV12-2 is designated a pseudogene. The CDR3 has 15 amino acids, counting both end residues. The CDR3 is CASRSRWGEGTEAFF.

The chain couples TRBV18 to TRBJ2-1; 7 bases map to TRBD1. With V trimmed by 4 bases and J by 9 bases, 9 bases remained unmatched. There are 14 residues in the CDR3. Germline V lookup: CDR1 KGHSH, CDR2 LQKENI. In DNA form, the CDR3 reads TGTGCCAGCTCACGTGGACAGGAGTCAGGTGAGCAGTTCTTC. Amino acids: CASSRGQESGEQFF.

This chain uses TRBV9 with TRBJ2-3; D is possibly TRBD2 (6 bases). With 3 bases removed from V and 1 base from J, the gap between germline ends came to 12 bases. Germline V lookup: CDR1 SGDLS, CDR2 YYNGEE. The CDR3 runs 15 residues. The CDR3 is CASSGPSARTDTQYF. CDR3 DNA: TGTGCCAGCAGCGGCCCTAGCGCTCGCACAGATACGCAGTATTTT.

V usage is TRBV7-6 and J usage is TRBJ2-5; 8 bases are a match to TRBD1. J was trimmed by 4 bases and V by 5 bases; bases with no gene match: 3. CDR1 is SGHVS, CDR2 FNYEAQ, per germline. CDR3 length: 13 residues. The CDR3 bases are TGTGCCAGCAGCCCAGGGGGCCGAGAGACCCAGTACTTC. Translated, it gives CASSPGGRETQYF.

V and J are TRBV5-6 and TRBJ2-3, with 9 bases lining up with TRBD1. J lost 3 bases, V lost 0 bases, and 8 bases had no gene match. This CDR3 comprises 17 residues. Germline V gives CDR1 SGHDT, CDR2 YYEEEE. In DNA, the CDR3 is TGTGCCAGCAGCTTGGTGTGGGGGACAGGGAAGACAGATACGCAGTATTTT. This gives the protein CASSLVWGTGKTDTQYF.

The genes are TRBV30 and TRBJ2-7, with TRBD2 matching 11 bases. CDR1 is GTSNPN, CDR2 SVGIG, per germline (reference sequence). The junction had 6 bases not matched to a gene; V was cut back by 3 bases and J by 2 bases. The CDR3 sequence is 15 residues long. CDR3 residues: CAWRIAGGITYEQYF. The CDR3, as DNA: TGTGCCTGGAGAATAGCGGGGGGGATTACCTACGAGCAGTACTTC.

Written as DNA, the CDR3 is TGCGCCAGCAGCCATGATTCCGGGACAGGGGGGAATGAGCAGTTCTTC. Translating it yields CASSHDSGTGGNEQFF. The J gene is TRBJ2-1, the V gene TRBV4-3; 11 bases align to TRBD1. This CDR3 has 16 residues. Germline V gene lookup returns CDR1 LGHNA and CDR2 YSLEER. Unmatched junction bases numbered 8, after V lost 3 bases and J lost 7 bases.

The CDR3 is CASRKQGARDGYTF. The DNA of the CDR3 is TGCGCCAGCAGGAAACAGGGGGCCAGGGATGGCTACACCTTC. This chain links TRBV4-1 with TRBJ1-2, with 9 bases identical to TRBD1. The J segment lost 6 bases and the V segment lost 6 bases, leaving 8 bases of the junction unmatched. The CDR3 contains 14 residues. CDR1 is MGHRA, CDR2 YSYEKL, per germline.

The chain has TRBV2 and TRBJ1-1, with D unclear. Germline-derived CDR1 and CDR2 are SNHLY and FYNNEI. The CDR3 is 15 residues long. V lost 5 bases and J lost 0, with 13 bases in between. CDR3 in amino acids: CASSPTGLLNTEAFF. For the CDR3, the DNA is TGTGCCAGCAGTCCCACCGGACTGTTGAACACTGAAGCTTTCTTT.

This chain joins TRBV29-1 and TRBJ2-7, with D perhaps matching TRBD1 (7 bases). V was shortened by 4 bases and J by 2 bases, with 12 bases between the two germline ends. Germline V gene sequence: CDR1 SQVTM, CDR2 ANQGSEA. This CDR3 spans 13 amino acids. CDR3 in DNA: TGCAGCGTTGGGAGGGGGCCCCCCTACGAGCAGTACTTC. Encoded protein: CSVGRGPPYEQYF.

V gene TRBV5-6 combines with J gene TRBJ1-1; perhaps TRBD1 as D (5 bases). Trimming cost V 2 bases and J 5 bases, with 16 bases left between them. This CDR3 comprises 15 residues. From germline, CDR1 is SGHDT and CDR2 YYEEEE. CDR3 in DNA: TGTGCCAGCAGCTTCTGGGGCCCTGGTAGAACTGAAGCTTTCTTT. This gives the protein CASSFWGPGRTEAFF.

The J gene is TRBJ1-6, the V gene TRBV27; the D is unclear. The CDR3 consists of 12 residues. CDR1 MNHEY and CDR2 SMNVEV come from the germline V gene (reference sequence). Trimming cost V 9 bases and J 10 bases, with 13 bases left between them. CDR3 sequence: CASTTRNSPLHF. CDR3 nucleotides: TGTGCCAGTACTACTCGGAACTCACCCCTCCACTTT.

The chain employs TRBV4-3 and TRBJ1-2; TRBD1 might be the D (6 bases). Trimming stripped 3 bases from V and 4 bases from J, with 12 bases between. Germline V CDR1 and CDR2: LGHNA, YSLEER. This CDR3 spans 14 amino acids. The CDR3 protein is CASSQGRTAYGYTF. In DNA, the CDR3 is TGCGCCAGCAGCCAGGGCCGGACAGCCTATGGCTACACCTTC.

The V call is TRBV11-2, the J call TRBJ2-5; TRBD2 matches 10 bases. There are 15 residues in the CDR3. The V gene's germline CDR1 is SGHAT and CDR2 FQNNGV. J lost 3 bases, V lost 3 bases, and 4 bases had no gene match. For the CDR3, the DNA is TGTGCCAGCAGCTTGAGCGGGGGGGCCGAAGAGACCCAGTACTTC. Its translation is CASSLSGGAEETQYF.

J is TRBJ2-3 and V is TRBV4-1; D unresolved. Trimming removed 2 bases from V and 3 bases from J, with 3 bases in between. The CDR3 is 12 amino acids. Germline lookup yields CDR1 MGHRA and CDR2 YSYEKL. The DNA of the CDR3 is TGCGCCAGCAGCCAACCGACAGATACGCAGTATTTT. This codes for CASSQPTDTQYF.

On this clone: Other DNA variants within this sample encode the same CDR3. The chain is built from TRBV14 and TRBJ2-3; 8 bases agree with TRBD2. V dropped 4 bases and J dropped 4; count of bases not matched to a gene: 16. The CDR3 sequence is 18 residues long. The germline V gene has CDR1 SGHDN and CDR2 FVKESK. The CDR3 loop is CASSPARTAAGGSDTQYF. For the CDR3, the DNA is TGTGCCAGCAGCCCGGCCCGGACCGCGGCGGGGGGCTCAGATACGCAGTATTTT. The full variable domain, completed using reference TRBV14 and TRBJ2-3, is EAGVTQFPSHSVIEKGQTVTLRCDPISGHDNLYWYRRVMGKEIKFLLHFVKESKQDESGMPNNRFLAERTGGTYSTLKVQPAELEDSGVYFCASSPARTAAGGSDTQYFGPGTRLTVL.

The chain combines TRBV30 with TRBJ1-5; perhaps TRBD1 as D (5 bases). V was clipped by 1 base and J by 3 bases, with 13 bases between them. CDR3 length: 15 amino acids. Germline CDR1 GTSNPN, CDR2 SVGIG (reference sequence). The CDR3 nucleotides read TGTGCCTGGAGTGCCAATGCAGGGTACAATCAGCCCCAGCATTTT. This gives the protein CAWSANAGYNQPQHF.

The chain couples TRBV6-4 to TRBJ2-3; 7 bases are shared with TRBD2. The germline V gene encodes CDR1 MRHNA and CDR2 SNTAGT. Losses at the gene ends were 0 bases for V and 5 bases for J; bases not matched to a gene: 2. The CDR3 runs 14 residues. The CDR3 coding sequence is TGTGCCAGCAGTGACTCCGGCGGGGGAGATACGCAGTATTTT. Translated: CASSDSGGGDTQYF.

The V call is TRBV5-1, the J call TRBJ1-1; D remains unclear. The CDR3 spans 14 residues. Germline loops: CDR1 SGHRS, CDR2 YFSETQ. Trimming removed 0 bases from V and 9 bases from J, with 15 bases in between. CDR3 loop: CASSLDGEGLKAFF. CDR3 nucleotide sequence: TGCGCCAGCAGCTTGGACGGGGAGGGTTTGAAAGCTTTCTTT.

This chain connects TRBV2 to TRBJ2-7, with D perhaps TRBD1 (6 bases). CDR1 SNHLY and CDR2 FYNNEI come from the germline V gene. The ends were cut back, 3 bases at V and 6 bases at J, with 9 bases in the middle. This CDR3 is built from 12 residues. This CDR3 is CASSDQGREQYF. The CDR3 bases are TGTGCCAGCAGTGATCAGGGGCGCGAGCAGTACTTC.

The chain employs TRBV6-9 and TRBJ1-1; TRBD1 matches at 7 bases. CDR3 length equals 16 residues. Germline-derived CDR1 and CDR2 are MNHGY and SVAAGI. The V gene end was trimmed by 4 bases and the J gene end by 5 bases; junction bases not matched to a gene: 13. CDR3 in amino acids: CASSWGKTGYYTEAFF. In nucleotides, the CDR3 is TGTGCCAGCAGTTGGGGGAAGACAGGGTACTATACTGAAGCTTTCTTT.

A word on this clone: The same CDR3 arises from other DNA sequences in this sample as well. The chain uses TRBV6-5 and TRBJ1-4; D gene ambiguous. Deletions cut 1 base from V and 0 bases from J, with 6 bases between. This CDR3 has 15 amino acids. Germline values: CDR1 MNHEY, CDR2 SVGAGI. The DNA for the CDR3 is TGTGCCAGCAGTTACTATTCTGCAACTAATGAAAAACTGTTTTTT. It encodes CASSYYSATNEKLFF.

The chain couples TRBV5-5 to TRBJ2-2; no clear D gene. The CDR3 is 14 amino acids. Germline V CDR1 and CDR2: SGHKS, YYEKEE (reference sequence). The V end was cut by 4 bases, the J end by 8 bases, with 15 bases between. The CDR3 sequence is CASSPLPSPGELFF. The CDR3 DNA follows: TGTGCCAGCAGCCCCTTACCTAGTCCGGGGGAGCTGTTTTTT.

The genes are TRBV5-1 and TRBJ2-3; 12 bases map to TRBD2. Germline V gene data show CDR1 as SGHRS and CDR2 as YFSETQ. J gave up 1 base and V 5 bases, and 5 bases lay outside the gene matches. The CDR3 runs 16 residues. Written as DNA, the CDR3 is TGCGCCAGCAGGACTCGACTAGCGGGGGGCACAGATACGCAGTATTTT. Residues: CASRTRLAGGTDTQYF.

The chain has TRBV30 and TRBJ2-5; TRBD2 is a possible D gene (6 bases). The DNA matches TRBJ2-7 better at its end, which makes the J call doubtful. Germline lookup yields CDR1 GTSNPN and CDR2 SVGIG (reference sequence). The CDR3 is 15 amino acids. The CDR3 region has the DNA TGTGCCTGGAGTGTACGCGGGGCAGGCCTATACGAGCAGTACTTC. The encoded protein is CAWSVRGAGLYEQYF.

The CDR3 reads CASQWGGQGLYEQYF. The CDR3 DNA reads as TGTGCCAGCCAGTGGGGGGGCCAGGGGCTCTACGAGCAGTACTTC. V and J are TRBV6-1 and TRBJ2-7, with D possibly TRBD2 on 7 matching bases. The CDR3 contains 15 residues. Per the germline V gene, CDR1 is MNHNS and CDR2 is SASEGT. V lost 8 bases and J lost 3, with 20 bases in between.

The chain joins TRBV12-5 to TRBJ1-5, with D unresolved. Trimming took 6 bases from V and 3 from J, leaving 9 bases between them. This CDR3 is built from 13 residues. Per the germline V gene, CDR1 is LGHNT and CDR2 is FRNRAP. CDR3 loop: CASGESYNQPQHF. The CDR3 DNA follows: TGTGCTAGTGGCGAGTCCTACAATCAGCCCCAGCATTTT.

CDR3 sequence (DNA): TGTGCCAGCAGTGAGGCCGCGGGCACAGATACGCAGTATTTT. Translation gives CASSEAAGTDTQYF. This chain uses TRBV2 with TRBJ2-3; D uncertain. Germline assignment: CDR1 SNHLY and CDR2 FYNNEI. The CDR3 extends over 14 amino acids. Deletions cut 3 bases from V and 1 base from J, with 8 bases between.